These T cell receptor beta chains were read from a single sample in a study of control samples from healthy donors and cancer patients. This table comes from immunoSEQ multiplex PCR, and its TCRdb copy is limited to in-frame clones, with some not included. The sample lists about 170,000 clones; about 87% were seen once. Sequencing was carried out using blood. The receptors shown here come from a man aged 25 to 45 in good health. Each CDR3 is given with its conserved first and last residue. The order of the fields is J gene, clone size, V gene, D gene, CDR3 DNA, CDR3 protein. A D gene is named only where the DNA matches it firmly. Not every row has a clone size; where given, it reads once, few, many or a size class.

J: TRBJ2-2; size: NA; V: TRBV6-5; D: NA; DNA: TGTGCCAGCAGTTACGATGGCGCGAACACCGGGGAGCTGTTTTTT; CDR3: CASSYDGANTGELFF
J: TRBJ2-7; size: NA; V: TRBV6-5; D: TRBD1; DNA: TGTGCCAGCACCGAGACAGGGGTAGGGGAGCAGTACTTC; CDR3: CASTETGVGEQYF
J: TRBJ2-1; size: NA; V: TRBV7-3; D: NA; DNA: TGTGCCAGCAGCCCCACTGCTATCCCAGAGTTCTTC; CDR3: CASSPTAIPEFF
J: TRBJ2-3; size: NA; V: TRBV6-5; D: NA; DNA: TGTGCCAGCAGTCCACGGGCGGGGTTCACAGATACGCAGTATTTT; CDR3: CASSPRAGFTDTQYF
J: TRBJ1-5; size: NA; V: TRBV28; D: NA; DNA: TGTGCCAGCAGTTTCCTCCCCGGCAGATTTAGCAATCAGCCCCAGCATTTT; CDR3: CASSFLPGRFSNQPQHF
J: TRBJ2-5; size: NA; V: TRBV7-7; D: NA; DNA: TGTGCCAGCACCGAAGGTCGGGGACGAGGGGAGACCCAGTACTTC; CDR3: CASTEGRGRGETQYF
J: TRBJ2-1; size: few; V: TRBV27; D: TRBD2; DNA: TGTGCCAGCAGTATAACTCTAGCGGAAGAGCAGTTCTTC; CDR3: CASSITLAEEQFF
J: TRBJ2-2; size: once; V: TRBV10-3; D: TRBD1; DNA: TGTGCCATCAATAAGGGGGCTAGCAGTCCGGCCGGGGAGCTGTTTTTT; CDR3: CAINKGASSPAGELFF
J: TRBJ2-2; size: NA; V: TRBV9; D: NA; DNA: TGTGCCAGCAGCGCGGGGATCACGAACACCGGGGAGCTGTTTTTT; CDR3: CASSAGITNTGELFF
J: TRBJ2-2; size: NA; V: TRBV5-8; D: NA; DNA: TGTGCCCACGGACTTCGGAACCGGGAGCTGTTTTTT; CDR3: CAHGLRNRELFF
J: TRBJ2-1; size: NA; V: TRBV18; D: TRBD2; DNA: TGTGCCAGCTCACCGGCGACTAGCGGGGGGGACAATGAGCAGTTCTTC; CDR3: CASSPATSGGDNEQFF
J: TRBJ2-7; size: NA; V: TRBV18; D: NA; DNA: TGTGCCAGCTCACCACCGGCCGGGTCCTACGAGCAGTACTTC; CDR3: CASSPPAGSYEQYF
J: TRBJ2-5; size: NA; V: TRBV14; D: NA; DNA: TGTGCCAGCAGCCAAGCATTAGGCAGGCAGGTCGAGACCCAGTACTTC; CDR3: CASSQALGRQVETQYF
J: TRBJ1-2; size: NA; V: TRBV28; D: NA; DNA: TGTGCCAGCAGTTTAGAGGCTTATGGCTACACCTTC; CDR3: CASSLEAYGYTF
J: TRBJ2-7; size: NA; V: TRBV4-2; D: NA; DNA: TGTGCCAGCAGCCAAGGGGATAGCGGTTACTACGAGCAGTACTTC; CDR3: CASSQGDSGYYEQYF
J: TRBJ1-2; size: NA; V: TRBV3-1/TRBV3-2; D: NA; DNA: TGTGCCAGCAGCCAGGAGTTTAGTGGCTACACCTTC; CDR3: CASSQEFSGYTF
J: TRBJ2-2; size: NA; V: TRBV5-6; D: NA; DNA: TGTGCCAGCAGCTTTGGCGGGGGGGAGCTGTTTTTT; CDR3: CASSFGGGELFF
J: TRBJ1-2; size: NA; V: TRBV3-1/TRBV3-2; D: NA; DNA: TGTGCCAGCCACCGGGGGCGTGATGGCTACACCTTC; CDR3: CASHRGRDGYTF
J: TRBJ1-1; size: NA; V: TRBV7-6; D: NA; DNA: TGTGCCAGCAGCACAGGGCCAGGGGTAGGGACTGAAGCTTTCTTT; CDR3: CASSTGPGVGTEAFF
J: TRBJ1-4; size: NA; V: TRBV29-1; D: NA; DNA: TGCAGCGTTGAGGTAGTCGGGGGGGATGAAAAACTGTTTTTT; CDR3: CSVEVVGGDEKLFF
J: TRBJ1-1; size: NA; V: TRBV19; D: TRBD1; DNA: TGTGCCAGTAGCTCTGCCCCGGGGACAGGTACTGAAGCTTTCTTT; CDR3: CASSSAPGTGTEAFF
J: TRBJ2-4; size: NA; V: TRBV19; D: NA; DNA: TGTGCCAGTAGTATGACAGAGAACAAAAACATTCAGTACTTC; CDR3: CASSMTENKNIQYF
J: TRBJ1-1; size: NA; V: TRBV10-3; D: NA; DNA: TGTGCCATCACCCCGAACCCGAATGCTGAAGCTTTCTTT; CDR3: CAITPNPNAEAFF
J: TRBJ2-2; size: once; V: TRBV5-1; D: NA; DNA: TGCGCCAGCAGCTTGGACAGGAAGGGCACCGGGGAGCTGTTTTTT; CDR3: CASSLDRKGTGELFF
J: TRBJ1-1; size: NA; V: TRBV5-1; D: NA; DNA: TGCGCCAGCAGGGGGAACACTGAAGCTTTCTTT; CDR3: CASRGNTEAFF
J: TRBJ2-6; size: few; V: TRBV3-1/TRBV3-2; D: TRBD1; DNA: TGTGCCAGCAGCCCTCGGACAGGGAGAGCTGGGGCCAACGTCCTGACTTTC; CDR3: CASSPRTGRAGANVLTF
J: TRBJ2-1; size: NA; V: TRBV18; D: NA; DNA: TGTGCCAGCTCACCGGACAGCCACAATGAGCAGTTCTTC; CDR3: CASSPDSHNEQFF
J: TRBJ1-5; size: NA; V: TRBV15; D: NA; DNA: TGTGCCACCACAGATAATCCTAGGGTGAATCAGCCCCAGCATTTT; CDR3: CATTDNPRVNQPQHF
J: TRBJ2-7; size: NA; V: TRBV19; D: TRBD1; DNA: TGTGCCAGTAGTACGACAGGGATTGGCTACGAGCAGTACTTC; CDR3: CASSTTGIGYEQYF
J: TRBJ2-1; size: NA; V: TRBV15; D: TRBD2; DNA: TGTGCCACCAGCAGAGTTGCGGGGGAAACCTACAATGAGCAGTTCTTC; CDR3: CATSRVAGETYNEQFF
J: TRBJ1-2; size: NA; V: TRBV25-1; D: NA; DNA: TGTGCCAGCAGTGAGAGAAGGGCGGACTTCAAACTCTATGGCTACACCTTC; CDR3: CASSERRADFKLYGYTF
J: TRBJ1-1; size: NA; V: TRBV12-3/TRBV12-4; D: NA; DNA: TGTGCCAGCAGTTTAACCGGGAACACTGAAGCTTTCTTT; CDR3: CASSLTGNTEAFF
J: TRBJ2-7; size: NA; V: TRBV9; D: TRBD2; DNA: TGTGCCAGCAGCGTAGGGACTAGCTACGAGCAGTACTTC; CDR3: CASSVGTSYEQYF
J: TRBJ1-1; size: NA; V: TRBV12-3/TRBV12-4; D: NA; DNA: TGTGCCAGCAGTTTGGACCCACACACTGAAGCTTTCTTT; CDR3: CASSLDPHTEAFF
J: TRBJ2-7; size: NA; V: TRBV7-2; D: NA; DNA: TGTGCCAGCAGCCCCTCGGGGGGCAATTTGGAGCAGTACTTC; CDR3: CASSPSGGNLEQYF
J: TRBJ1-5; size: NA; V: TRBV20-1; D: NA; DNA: TGCAGTGCTAGTTCGACAGGACTACAGTGGGATCAGCCCCAGCATTTT; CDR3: CSASSTGLQWDQPQHF
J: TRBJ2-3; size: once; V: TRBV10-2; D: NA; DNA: TGCGCCAGCAGTGAAGGACGTAGCACAGATACGCAGTATTTT; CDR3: CASSEGRSTDTQYF
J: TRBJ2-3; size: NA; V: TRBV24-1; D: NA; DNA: TGTGCCACCAGTGATAGAAAATACCGAGATACGCAGTATTTT; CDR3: CATSDRKYRDTQYF
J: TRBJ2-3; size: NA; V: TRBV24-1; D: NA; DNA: TGTGCCACCAGTGACCCGACATCTAGCACAGATACGCAGTATTTT; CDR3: CATSDPTSSTDTQYF
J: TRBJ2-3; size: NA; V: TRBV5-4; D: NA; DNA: TGTGCCAGCAGCTTACGGCCCCTCAAGGACCCAGATACGCAGTATTTT; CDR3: CASSLRPLKDPDTQYF
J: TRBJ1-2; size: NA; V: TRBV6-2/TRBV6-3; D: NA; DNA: TGTGCCAGCAGTTACTCCCCAGGCCTGAATGGCTACACCTTC; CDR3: CASSYSPGLNGYTF
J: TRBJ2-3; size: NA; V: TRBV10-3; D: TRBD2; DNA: TGTGCCATCAGTGATTCCGGGACTACCATTCCAGATACGCAGTATTTT; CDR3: CAISDSGTTIPDTQYF
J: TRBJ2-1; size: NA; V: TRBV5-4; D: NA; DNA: TGTGCCAGCAGCTTACAGGGTCCGGGGAGGAATGAGCAGTTCTTC; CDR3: CASSLQGPGRNEQFF
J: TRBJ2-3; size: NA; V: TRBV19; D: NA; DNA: TGTGCCAGTAGTAGAACAGGGACTCTATCCACAGATACGCAGTATTTT; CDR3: CASSRTGTLSTDTQYF
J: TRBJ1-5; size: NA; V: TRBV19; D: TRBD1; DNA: TGTGCCAGTAGTATTACAGGGGGGTATCAGCCCCAGCATTTT; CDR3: CASSITGGYQPQHF
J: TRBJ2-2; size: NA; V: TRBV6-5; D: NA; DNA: TGTGCCAGCAGCTTACAGGGCCCAGCCGGGGAGCTGTTTTTT; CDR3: CASSLQGPAGELFF
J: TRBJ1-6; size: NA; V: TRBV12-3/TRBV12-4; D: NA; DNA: TGTGCCAGCAGCCCGCAGAATTCACCCCTCCACTTT; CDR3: CASSPQNSPLHF